This T cell receptor (beta chain) was sequenced for a study of blood T cell repertoires in COVID-19. Study-level background: Acute and convalescent COVID-19 specimens originated in the United States, Italy and Spain. PBMCs, B-cell-depleted T cells, or T cells were the source of the cDNA or gDNA that made up the material.

Seattle patients were enrolled while actively infected and followed longitudinally. CDR1 SGHVS and CDR2 FNYEAQ come from the germline V gene. V dropped 1 base and J dropped 0 bases, with 10 bases sitting between them. The length of the CDR3 is 15 residues. Per the authors' pipeline: Estimated nucleated cell counts came from reference gene primer amplification. Generated by immunoSEQ multiplex PCR, the TCRdb table keeps only in-frame clones and is missing some. That table supplies the V and J calls and clone size; D and trimming were determined from the DNA. The sample lists 150,000 to 200,000 clones, 79% occurring once.

Sequences were obtained from peripheral blood. This receptor was obtained from a woman between 35 and 50 years old with COVID-19, enrolled during active disease. The chain joins TRBV7-6 to TRBJ2-7; maybe TRBD2 (6 bases). The CDR3, as DNA: TGTGCCAGCAGCTTAGAAGGAGGGAGCTCCTACGAGCAGTACTTC. This gives the protein CASSLEGGSSYEQYF.